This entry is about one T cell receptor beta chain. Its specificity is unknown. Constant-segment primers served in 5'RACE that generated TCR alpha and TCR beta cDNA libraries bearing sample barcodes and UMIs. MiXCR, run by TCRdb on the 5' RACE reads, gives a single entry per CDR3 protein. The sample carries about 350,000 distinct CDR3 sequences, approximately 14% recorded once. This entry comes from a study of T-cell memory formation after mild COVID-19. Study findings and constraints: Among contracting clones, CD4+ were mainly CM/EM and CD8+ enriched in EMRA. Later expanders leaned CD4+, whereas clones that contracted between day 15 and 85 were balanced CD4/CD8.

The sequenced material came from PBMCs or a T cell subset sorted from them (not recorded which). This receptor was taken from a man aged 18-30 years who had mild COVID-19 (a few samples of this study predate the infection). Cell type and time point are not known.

The CDR3 reads CASSPAGQGASIYGYTF. The CDR3 DNA is TGTGCCAGCTCACCGGCGGGACAGGGGGCTTCAATATATGGCTACACCTTC. The rearrangement uses TRBV18 and TRBJ1-2; 12 nucleotides agree with TRBD1. With V trimmed by 3 bases and J by 5 bases, 10 bases remained unmatched. The CDR3 is made up of 17 amino acids. Germline assignment: CDR1 KGHSH and CDR2 LQKENI. The full variable domain, in which reference TRBV18 and TRBJ1-2 provide the parts outside the CDR3, is NAGVMQNPRHLVRRRGQEARLRCSPMKGHSHVYWYRQLPEEGLKFMVYLQKENIIDESGMPKERFSAEFPKEGPSILRIQQVVRGDSAAYFCASSPAGQGASIYGYTFGSGTRLTVV.